The entry below describes one T cell receptor beta chain. The sample belongs to a study of T-cell memory formation after mild COVID-19. MiXCR, applied by TCRdb to the 5' RACE reads, yields one record per CDR3 protein. The repertoire holds 350,000 or so distinct CDR3 sequences, with 10% to 15% as singletons. Germline V CDR1 and CDR2: LGHNA, YSLEER. V was trimmed by 0 bases and J by 7 bases, leaving 19 bases between them. This CDR3 has 16 residues. The origin of this receptor is a man between 18 and 35 years old who had mild COVID-19 (a few samples of this study predate the infection). Cell type and time point are not known. The sequenced sample consisted of PBMCs or a T cell subset sorted from them (not recorded which). V gene TRBV4-3 combines with J gene TRBJ2-7; the D is unclear. The CDR3 is CASSQDWLSEVWEQYF. CDR3 bases: TGCGCCAGCAGCCAAGATTGGCTAAGTGAGGTGTGGGAGCAGTACTTC.